Described below is a single T cell receptor beta chain sequence and its context. In the source study's methods: Amplification of reference gene primers was used by the study to estimate nucleated cell counts. Only in-frame clones appear in the TCRdb table, and some are missing; sequencing was by immunoSEQ multiplex PCR. That table supplies the V and J calls and clone size; D and trimming were determined from the DNA. The table records about 150,000 clones, around nine tenths of them present only once. This entry comes from a study of blood T cell repertoires in COVID-19. Study-level background: T cells, B-cell-depleted T cells, or PBMCs provided the cDNA or gDNA that served as material.

J was trimmed by 10 bases and V by 6 bases; bases with no gene match: 10. This CDR3 has 13 residues. This study enrolled people aged 18 to 89 from about two dozen US geographic areas. The sequence was collected from a woman aged 25 to 39 with acute COVID-19. Material for sequencing was PBMCs or T cells enriched from blood (not recorded which). This rearrangement joins TRBV12-3 or TRBV12-4 to TRBJ1-1, with 8 positions matching TRBD1. The CDR3 region has the DNA TGTGCCAGCAGCCGAGGACAGGGATCGGGAGCTTTCTTT. This translates into CASSRGQGSGAFF.